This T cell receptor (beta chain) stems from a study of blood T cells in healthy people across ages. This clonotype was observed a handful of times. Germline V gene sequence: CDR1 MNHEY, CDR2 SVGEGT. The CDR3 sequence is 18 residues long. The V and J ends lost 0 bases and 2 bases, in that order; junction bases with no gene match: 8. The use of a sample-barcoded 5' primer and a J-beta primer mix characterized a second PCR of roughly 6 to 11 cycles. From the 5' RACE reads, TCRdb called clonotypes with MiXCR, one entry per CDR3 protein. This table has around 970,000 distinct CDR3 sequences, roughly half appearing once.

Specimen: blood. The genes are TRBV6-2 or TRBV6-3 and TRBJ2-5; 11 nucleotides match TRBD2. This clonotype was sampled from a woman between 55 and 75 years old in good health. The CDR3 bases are TGTGCCAGCAGTTACTCGAAGCGGCCTAGCGGGAGGCAAGAGACCCAGTACTTC. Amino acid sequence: CASSYSKRPSGRQETQYF.